This T cell receptor (beta chain) appears in the sequencing data of a study of shared clonotypes between healthy human individuals. General study findings and limits: The generation probabilities recorded for non-shared clonotypes fell below those of clonotypes shared by all four donors.

The CDR3 covers 12 residues. Germline V CDR1 and CDR2: SQVTM, ANQGSEA. Trimming stripped 7 bases from V and 3 bases from J, with 10 bases between. Some clones are missing from TCRdb's copy, which holds only in-frame ones; the method was immunoSEQ multiplex PCR. The data show about 1.4 million clones, more than 95% seen once. About this clone: The antigen is undetermined.

CD45RA-negative memory and CD45RA+ naive subsets were split from the CD4+ cells. The chain has TRBV29-1 and TRBJ2-1, with D tentatively TRBD2 (5 bases). The receptor comes from a man aged 30 to 39 in good health. Input material: naive CD4+ T cells sorted from blood. Subset: CD45RA+ positively selected. This chain's CDR3 is CSGVEGYNEQFF. In DNA form, the CDR3 reads TGCAGCGGGGTAGAGGGCTACAATGAGCAGTTCTTC.